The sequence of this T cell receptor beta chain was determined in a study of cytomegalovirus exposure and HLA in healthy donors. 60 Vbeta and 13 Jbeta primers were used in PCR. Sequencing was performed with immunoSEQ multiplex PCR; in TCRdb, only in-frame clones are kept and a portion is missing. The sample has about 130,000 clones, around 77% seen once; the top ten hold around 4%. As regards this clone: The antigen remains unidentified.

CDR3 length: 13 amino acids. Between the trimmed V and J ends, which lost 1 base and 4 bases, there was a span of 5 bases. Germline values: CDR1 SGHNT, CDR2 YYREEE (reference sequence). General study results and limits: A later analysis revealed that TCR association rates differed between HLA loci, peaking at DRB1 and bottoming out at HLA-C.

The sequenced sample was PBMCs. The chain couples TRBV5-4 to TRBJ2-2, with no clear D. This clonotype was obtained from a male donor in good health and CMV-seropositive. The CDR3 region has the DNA TGTGCCAGCAGCTTGATGGCCACCGGGGAGCTGTTTTTT. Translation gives CASSLMATGELFF.